This record covers a single TCR beta chain. It lacks a known antigen. Qualities for individual bases were not recorded, and no much larger clone is one base off. The source of the sample is a study of Tregs in tolerant kidney transplant recipients (dated by TCRdb to the late 2010s). About the study as a whole: Additional Treg samples were obtained from a roughly 3-day mixed lymphocyte reaction with belatacept, in some cases followed by an approximately five-day donor restimulation, before recipient CD4+CD25+CD127- cells were sorted. During sorting of primary belatacept mixed lymphocyte reaction cultures, recipient cells were distinguished from donor cells with antibodies. TCRbeta sequencing was used in the study to identify donor-specific regulatory T cells before combined kidney and bone marrow transplantation, and the identified cells were then tracked after transplant. In a few healthy controls, several methods of expanding Tregs specific for an allogeneic donor were compared by TCRbeta repertoire sequencing.

V lost 6 bases and J lost 6 bases; the stretch between them is 14 bases long. CDR1 and CDR2 were assigned from the germline V gene (reference sequence) as MNHNY and SVGAGI. Including the terminal cysteine and phenylalanine, the CDR3 comprises 14 residues. Only the CDR3 part of the read is kept: 42 bases, read in frame from the first base. The full study reports these points: Expanding Tregs with activated donor B cells appeared to identify the most biologically relevant and donor-specific TCRbeta repertoire. Biological reproducibility was not directly addressed, though technical replication error appeared minimal. Because the study included only a small number of patients, the results must be confirmed in larger populations and under other immunosuppression protocols.

Healthy control blood was obtained either as purchased buffy coats or from healthy volunteers. Healthy control blood was processed by Ficoll density gradient to PBMCs and cryopreserved; patient PBMCs were collected before and after transplant. Genomic DNA was extracted from sorted cells with the QIAGEN DNeasy Blood and Tissue Kit for TCRbeta CDR3 sequencing. Through immunoSEQ, high-throughput TCRbeta CDR3 sequencing was done commercially, including PCR amplification with internal controls and bias correction. On the authors' methods: A unique productive TCRbeta sequence was defined by the CDR3 nucleotide sequence when primers matched, and otherwise by the CDR3 amino acid sequence together with the Vbeta and Jbeta genes. A sequence counted as donor-reactive if, in CFSE-low cells, the sequence had a frequency of at least 0.01% and was expanded at least 5-fold compared with unstimulated cells. Jensen-Shannon divergence, calculated on the top 100 TCRbeta sequences ranked by frequency, was used to quantify repertoire divergence. When a sample had multiple sequencing runs, each run was corrected for sorting error separately and the runs were then pooled. Entries here come from immuneACCESS through TCRdb and include only in-frame sequences with V and J called. Some clones fail to appear in such tables; in the studies checked, an unresolved V gene covers under half of the shortfall, and the cause of the remainder is unknown. That table supplies the V and J calls and clone size; D and trimming were determined from the DNA. The sample table lists fewer than 45,000 clones, nearly 97% of them with a count of one. Of the sample, 0.37% falls within the top ten clones.

The sequence derives from a human donor in good health. The sequenced sample was Tregs from blood cultured with allogeneic cells. Recombination connected TRBV6-6 to TRBJ2-2, and perhaps TRBD2 as D gene, on 6 matching bases. The CDR3: CASRAAGPAGELFF. The DNA sequence is as follows: TGTGCCAGCAGGGCCGCGGGGCCGGCCGGGGAGCTGTTTTTT.